Sequencing of this T cell receptor (beta chain) was carried out in a study of shared clonotypes between healthy human individuals (dated by TCRdb to the early 2020s). About the investigation overall: The cohort comprised a couple of women and a few men aged 18 to 49 years. To estimate repertoire size and how much clonotype sharing occurs between individuals, the study deeply sequenced the blood TCR repertoires of several healthy adults. To increase sequencing depth and limit assay-specific biases, TCR repertoire library preparation and sequencing were carried out by different laboratories using diverse techniques. For each donor, CD4 naive and CD4 memory were each given three plates, CD8 naive was given two plates, and CD8 memory was given one plate. Leukapheresis yielded between about 0.85 and 9 billion PBMCs per donor. Points the paper makes about the study in general: Pairwise subsampling indicated that sequencing depth was expected to affect the degree of clonotype sharing among donors. The genetic and exposure-history diversity represented was limited by the small number of donors. Sharing across four donors was observed for approximately 5% of naive CD4, less than 4% of naive CD8, 2% to 2.5% of memory CD4, and roughly 0.4% of memory CD8 clonotypes. Incomplete sequencing was indicated by rarefaction of sorted-subset datasets, despite the large sequencing depth. Naive subsets generally had larger estimated clonotype richness than memory subsets. Higher generation probabilities were observed for clonotypes shared by all four sorted-subset donors than for non-shared clonotypes. Sampling was restricted to blood, and TCR repertoires in tissues likely differ from the TCR repertoires found in blood.

TCR CDR3 regions were amplified from genomic DNA by multiplex PCR using the deep immunoSEQ assay. Genomic DNA extracted from each cell subset was distributed evenly over all wells of several immunoSEQ 96-well plates, and each plate served as one replicate. For sorted subsets, each replicate PCR was loaded with around 220 ng genomic DNA, equivalent to 25,000 to 30,000 T cell genomes. Purified libraries were measured with a Qubit 3.0 fluorometer, size-checked on a Bioanalyzer 2100, and measured again with the KAPA Library Quantification kit. Every immunoSEQ 96-well plate was sequenced on a separate single-read 150-cycle Illumina NextSeq 550 flow cell. Per the original workflow: The immunoSEQ output contained only junctional sequences without quality scores, so filtering could not match that applied to full-length reads. Sequences were annotated with PyIR, a Python wrapper for IgBLAST v1.9, using IMGT germline references to assign V/J genes and CDR3. Reads were filtered out if the reads had weak V/J assignments (E-value above 1e-6), no CDR3, stop codons, out-of-frame junctions, or ambiguous translated residues. A V3J clonotype was defined by an identical inferred V gene, J gene, and CDR3 amino acid sequence. The percentage overlap between two repertoires was calculated by dividing the number of shared unique clonotypes by the size of the smaller repertoire. Repertoire richness was assessed with RTK rarefaction, the Chao1 estimator, and Recon v2.1 estimates of unobserved clonotypes. Generation probabilities were computed with OLGA for all TCRbeta clonotypes obtained by the gDNA method from several donors. The table comes from immuneACCESS by way of TCRdb, which keeps in-frame sequences with V and J called. Part of the clones is missing from these tables; in studies checked, under half for an unresolved V gene and the rest for unknown reasons. V, J and clone size were drawn from that table, and D and trimming were deduced from the DNA. The sample table lists around 2,000,000 clones, 85% to 95% of them with a count of one. The ten top clones hold roughly 0.13% of the sample.

Healthy HIV-negative adults with no recently reported acute infections or vaccinations were included as donors. Every donor was a Caucasian adult living in Nashville, Tennessee, USA. CD4+ T cells were enriched by magnetic negative selection, after which naive cells were positively selected on CD45RA and the negative fraction was taken as the memory subset. Blood was collected by leukapheresis, and PBMCs were isolated by Ficoll-Histopaque density gradient centrifugation and then cryopreserved in liquid nitrogen vapor phase. Analytical flow cytometry was used to check the purity and quantity of every magnetically sorted T cell population. Genomic DNA was isolated from every sorted fraction and measured by UV absorbance on a Nanodrop 2000c. As concerns this clone: The antigen it recognizes is unknown. No base-level quality is on record; no much larger clone is a single base apart.

Sequencing input: naive CD4+ T cells sorted from blood. The cell subset or site label, as the study defines it: CD45RA+ positively selected. The clonotype originates from a man younger than 35 in good health.

The sequenced DNA is TGTGCCAGCTCACAAGAGAGGGGCGCCTCGTACGAGCAGTACTTC. It codes for CASSQERGASYEQYF. The V gene is TRBV18 and the J gene is TRBJ2-7; the D gene is perhaps TRBD1 or TRBD2, as each covers 5 bases. The CDR3 goes from the cysteine to the phenylalanine over 15 residues. The read is trimmed to its CDR3 DNA, 45 bases read in frame from base 1. Per the germline V gene, KGHSH is the CDR1 and LQKENI is the CDR2. The germline ends are 17 bases apart after V is trimmed by 4 bases and J by 4 bases.